Listed below are T cell receptor beta chains from one sample, sequenced in a study of blood T cell repertoires in COVID-19. Using immunoSEQ multiplex PCR, the repertoire was profiled, and TCRdb retains in-frame clones only, with some absent. The sample has about 250,000 clones, about 86% seen once; the top ten hold around 8.9%. The sample taken for sequencing was peripheral blood. These TCRs come from a man aged 80 or over with acute or convalescent COVID-19. Both conserved end residues are part of each CDR3. Each record gives: V gene, D gene, J gene, CDR3 protein, CDR3 DNA. D genes are given only for firm matches.

>TRBV23-1|.|TRBJ1-3
CASSLLTETSGNTIYF
TGCGCCAGCAGTCTTCTCACTGAAACCTCTGGAAACACCATATATTTT
>TRBV2|.|TRBJ1-3
CASSSPDRGNTIYF
TGTGCCAGCAGTTCCCCCGACAGAGGAAACACCATATATTTT
>TRBV3-1/TRBV3-2|TRBD2|TRBJ2-2
CASSQEGLAGYTGELFF
TGTGCCAGCAGCCAAGAGGGACTAGCGGGATACACCGGGGAGCTGTTTTTT
>TRBV6-1|.|TRBJ2-7
CATNYGAKRAYEQYF
TGTGCCACAAACTACGGGGCGAAGCGGGCCTACGAGCAGTACTTC
>TRBV2|.|TRBJ2-3
CASRLRETDTQYF
TGTGCCAGCAGGCTGAGGGAGACAGATACGCAGTATTTT
>TRBV7-6|.|TRBJ1-6
CASSQSRVSPLHF
TGTGCCAGCAGCCAATCCAGGGTTTCACCCCTCCACTTT
>TRBV19|TRBD1|TRBJ2-7
CASSMRQGAIYEQYF
TGTGCCAGTAGTATGAGACAGGGGGCCATCTACGAGCAGTACTTC
>TRBV27|TRBD1|TRBJ1-5
CASSLQGAINQPQHF
TGTGCCAGCAGTTTACAGGGGGCGATCAATCAGCCCCAGCATTTT
>TRBV7-2|.|TRBJ1-6
CASSREVGAHHF
TGTGCCAGCAGCCGAGAGGTGGGGGCGCATCACTTT
>TRBV10-2|.|TRBJ2-7
CASRETGSYEQYF
TGCGCCAGCAGGGAAACAGGGTCCTACGAGCAGTACTTC
>TRBV7-9|TRBD1|TRBJ2-7
CASSLFRDRPYEQYF
TGTGCCAGCAGCTTATTCCGGGACAGGCCCTACGAGCAGTACTTC
>TRBV6-1|.|TRBJ2-2
CASSGPDRTANTGELFF
TGTGCCAGCAGTGGACCAGACAGGACCGCGAACACCGGGGAGCTGTTTTTT
>TRBV6-1|.|TRBJ2-1
CASSGYYRASGGEQFF
TGTGCCAGCAGTGGCTATTACAGGGCGAGTGGAGGTGAGCAGTTCTTC
>TRBV18|.|TRBJ2-4
CASSPGAVENIQYF
TGTGCCAGCTCACCAGGGGCGGTCGAGAACATTCAGTACTTC
>TRBV10-2|.|TRBJ1-1
CASSEGRTGGAEAFF
TGCGCCAGCAGTGAGGGTAGGACGGGCGGGGCTGAAGCTTTCTTT
>TRBV12-3/TRBV12-4|.|TRBJ1-5
CASSSRVNQPQHF
TGTGCCAGCAGTTCACGGGTAAATCAGCCCCAGCATTTT
>TRBV19|TRBD1|TRBJ2-1
CASSIVPTGFNEQFF
TGTGCCAGTAGTATAGTTCCGACAGGGTTCAATGAGCAGTTCTTC
>TRBV30|TRBD1|TRBJ2-7
CAADRGRGEQYF
TGTGCCGCAGACAGGGGGCGCGGCGAGCAGTACTTC
>TRBV5-1|TRBD2|TRBJ2-1
CASSLATSGRAAYNEQFF
TGCGCCAGCAGCTTGGCCACTAGCGGGAGGGCGGCCTACAATGAGCAGTTCTTC
>TRBV5-1|TRBD2|TRBJ2-1
CASSLTSGAYNEQFF
TGCGCCAGCAGCTTAACTAGCGGGGCCTACAATGAGCAGTTCTTC
>TRBV2|TRBD1|TRBJ1-1
CASSDMRGPNTEAFF
TGTGCCAGCAGTGATATGAGGGGGCCGAACACTGAAGCTTTCTTT
>TRBV28|TRBD1|TRBJ2-7
CASSFGGTGRNEQYF
TGTGCCAGCAGTTTTGGTGGGACAGGGAGGAACGAGCAGTACTTC
>TRBV2|TRBD1|TRBJ1-2
CASEPGQGYNYGYTF
TGTGCCAGCGAACCGGGACAGGGGTATAACTATGGCTACACCTTC
>TRBV27|TRBD1|TRBJ1-5
CASSRTGGSNQPQHF
TGTGCCAGCAGTAGGACAGGGGGCAGCAATCAGCCCCAGCATTTT
>TRBV19|TRBD1|TRBJ1-1
CASSIRGRGTEAFF
TGTGCCAGTAGTATCAGGGGGCGGGGTACTGAAGCTTTCTTT
>TRBV6-5|.|TRBJ2-1
CASSYSSSGGATEQFF
TGTGCCAGCAGTTACTCGTCCAGTGGGGGGGCCACGGAGCAGTTCTTC